The 8 T cell receptor beta chains presented below share a single source sample, sequenced in a study of blood T cells in healthy people across ages. A second 7 to 11 cycle PCR used barcoded and J-beta primers. TCRdb re-called the 5' RACE reads with MiXCR, one entry per CDR3 protein. The sample yields approximately 850,000 distinct CDR3 sequences, approximately 48% seen once. Material: blood. The receptors were sampled from a man in his 60s in good health.

With respect to this clonotype: Since a much larger clone is just one base distant, this may be a read error. The gene calls are TRBV5-5 and TRBJ2-7; D remains unclear. The CDR3 contains 15 residues. CDR1 is SGHKS and CDR2 is YYEKEE in the germline V gene (reference sequence). CDR3 amino acids: CTSSPLPFDTYEQYF. CDR3 DNA: TGTACCAGCAGCCCTCTACCCTTTGACACCTACGAGCAGTACTTC.

This clonotype was seen more than once but under ten times. This sequence joins TRBV11-2 and TRBJ1-2, with D maybe TRBD1 (5 bases). CDR1 SGHAT and CDR2 FQNNGV come from the germline V gene. The length of the CDR3 is 17 residues. The V and J ends lost 5 bases and 6 bases respectively, with 25 bases between them. The CDR3 sequence: CASSPAGSSRGRDGYTF. In nucleotides, the CDR3 is TGTGCCAGCAGCCCGGCGGGTAGTTCGAGGGGCCGGGATGGCTACACCTTC.

The V gene is TRBV20-1, the J gene TRBJ2-4; D call uncertain. Per the germline V gene, CDR1 is DFQATT and CDR2 is SNEGSKA (reference sequence). CDR3 size: 13 residues. The V gene lost 3 bases and the J gene lost 6 bases, with 12 bases spanning the gap. The CDR3 DNA reads as TGCAGTGCTAGCCACCGGGTGGGAAACATTCAGTACTTC. Translating gives CSASHRVGNIQYF.

This rearrangement joins TRBV7-8 to TRBJ2-1; 13 nucleotides line up with TRBD2. V lost 1 base to trimming and J lost 14 bases; unmatched junction nucleotides: 8. Germline values: CDR1 SGHVS, CDR2 FQNEAQ. The CDR3 has 15 amino acids. In DNA, the CDR3 is TGTGCCAGCAGCTTAGAGGGACTAGCGGGGAGGCGGAAGTTCTTC. It is translated as CASSLEGLAGRRKFF.

This chain uses TRBV12-3 or TRBV12-4 with TRBJ2-2; TRBD1 agrees at 7 bases. CDR3 size: 13 residues. V was pared by 5 bases and J by 9 bases, with 6 bases of the junction left unmatched. CDR3 residues: CASSALGGRELFF. The CDR3 nucleotides are TGTGCCAGCAGTGCGTTAGGGGGCAGGGAGCTGTTTTTT.

This rearrangement joins TRBV28 to TRBJ1-2, with 7 bases aligning to TRBD1. Germline assignment: CDR1 MDHEN and CDR2 SYDVKM. V shed 8 bases, J shed 3 bases, and the junction held 9 bases outside the gene matches. CDR3 length: 14 amino acids. The CDR3 protein is CASVPPGGYYGYTF. The CDR3 DNA sequence: TGTGCCAGCGTTCCCCCAGGGGGGTACTATGGCTACACCTTC.

The rearrangement uses TRBV6-2 or TRBV6-3 and TRBJ1-1; D not certain. Germline lookup yields CDR1 MNHEY and CDR2 SVGEGT. The CDR3 is 12 amino acids. V lost 2 bases and J 3 bases, leaving 4 bases between the germline ends. CDR3 nucleotide sequence: TGTGCCAGCAGTTACGCATACACTGAAGCTTTCTTT. Translated: CASSYAYTEAFF.

This clonotype came up once. V is TRBV5-5 and J is TRBJ2-7; possibly TRBD1 for D (6 bases). The germline gives CDR1 SGHKS, CDR2 YYEKEE (reference sequence). V dropped 4 bases and J dropped 1 base, with 9 bases sitting between them. The CDR3 has 13 residues. The CDR3 nucleotides are TGTGCCAGCAGCCATACAGGGTCCTACGAGCAGTACTTC. Translation gives CASSHTGSYEQYF.